This passage covers 21 T cell receptor beta chains from one sample sequenced in a study of blood T cell repertoires in COVID-19 (dated by TCRdb to 2018 to 2020). The library was produced with the immunoSEQ multiplex PCR assay. Imported from immuneACCESS, the table was reduced by TCRdb to in-frame sequences with V and J called. These copies leave out some clones; in studies compared against another copy, an unresolved V gene accounts for under half, and the cause of the remainder is not known. For this sample the table gives about 160,000 clones, of which around 84% were detected only once. The ten largest clones take up 7.3% of the sample. What was sequenced was PBMCs or T cells enriched from blood (not recorded which). These receptors were collected from a man aged 50-60 years who had recovered from COVID-19.

The chain links TRBV6-5 to TRBJ1-5, with 7 bases lining up with TRBD1. Germline V gene sequence: CDR1 MNHEY, CDR2 SVGAGI. V shed 6 bases and J 6 bases; nucleotides not matched to a gene: 11. This CDR3 is built from 15 residues. In DNA form, the CDR3 reads TGTGCCAGCAGACACGGACAGGAGCTGGGTCAGCCCCAGCATTTT. Translated: CASRHGQELGQPQHF.

The V call is TRBV7-2, the J call TRBJ1-6; D is possibly TRBD1 (6 bases). This CDR3 comprises 15 residues. Germline V gene data show CDR1 as SGHTA and CDR2 as FQGNSA. V shed 1 base and J shed 7 bases, with 11 bases lying between them. Here the CDR3 reads CASSLGAGANSPLHF. The CDR3 DNA sequence: TGTGCCAGCAGCTTAGGCGCAGGGGCGAATTCACCCCTCCACTTT.

This chain connects TRBV5-1 to TRBJ1-1, with D perhaps matching TRBD1 (6 bases). Germline CDR1 reads SGHRS; CDR2 reads YFSETQ. V was shortened by 2 bases and J by 1 base, with 12 bases between the two germline ends. CDR3 length: 15 amino acids. The DNA for the CDR3 is TGCGCCAGCAGCTTACAGGGTAGGGAGAACACTGAAGCTTTCTTT. Protein: CASSLQGRENTEAFF.

The chain joins TRBV5-4 to TRBJ1-3; D remains unclear. Between the trimmed V and J ends, which lost 0 bases and 2 bases, there was a span of 12 bases. In germline, CDR1 is SGHNT, CDR2 YYREEE (reference sequence). CDR3 length equals 16 residues. The CDR3: CASSLESGLTGNTIYF. In DNA, the CDR3 is TGTGCCAGCAGCTTGGAGTCGGGTTTGACTGGAAACACCATATATTTT. Using reference TRBV5-4 and TRBJ1-3 for the parts outside the CDR3, the full variable domain is ETGVTQSPTHLIKTRGQQVTLRCSSQSGHNTVSWYQQALGQGPQFIFQYYREEENGRGNFPPRFSGLQFPNYSSELNVNALELDDSALYLCASSLESGLTGNTIYFGEGSWLTVV.

The chain combines TRBV7-9 with TRBJ2-1; 16 positions agree with TRBD2. Unmatched junction bases numbered 4, after V lost 3 bases and J lost 5 bases. Per germline, CDR1 SEHNR and CDR2 FQNEAQ (reference sequence). The CDR3 length is 17 residues. The CDR3 DNA reads as TGTGCCAGCAGCTTCCCGGGACTAGCGGGGGGGGACAATGAGCAGTTCTTC. Translating gives CASSFPGLAGGDNEQFF. Combining the CDR3 with reference TRBV7-9 and TRBJ2-1 gives the whole variable domain DTGVSQNPRHKITKRGQNVTFRCDPISEHNRLYWYRQTLGQGPEFLTYFQNEAQLEKSRLLSDRFSAERPKGSFSTLEIQRTEQGDSAMYLCASSFPGLAGGDNEQFFGPGTRLTVL.

V usage is TRBV19 and J usage is TRBJ1-6, with 7 bases fitting TRBD1. V was pared by 6 bases and J by 8 bases, with 7 bases of the junction left unmatched. The CDR3 covers 14 residues. Germline V gives CDR1 LNHDA, CDR2 SQIVND (reference sequence). CDR3 in amino acids: CASRTGQGDSPLHF. The DNA of the CDR3 is TGTGCCAGTAGGACCGGGCAGGGGGATTCACCCCTCCACTTT.

The chain couples TRBV19 to TRBJ2-7, with D uncertain. The length of the CDR3 is 13 residues. The germline V gene has CDR1 LNHDA and CDR2 SQIVND (reference sequence). Trimming shortened V by 6 bases and J by 1 base, and 10 bases separated the two germline ends. In DNA, the CDR3 is TGTGCCAGTAGGCTGGGCAGATCCTACGAGCAGTACTTC. This codes for CASRLGRSYEQYF.

The chain links TRBV5-6 to TRBJ1-1; D uncertain. V dropped 3 bases and J dropped 2 bases, with 8 bases sitting between them. The CDR3 totals 13 residues. Per germline, CDR1 SGHDT and CDR2 YYEEEE. The CDR3 sequence is CASSWAINTEAFF. CDR3 nucleotide sequence: TGTGCCAGCAGCTGGGCCATTAACACTGAAGCTTTCTTT.

The V and J genes are TRBV18 and TRBJ1-4, with D hard to call. Germline V lookup: CDR1 KGHSH, CDR2 LQKENI. The ends were cut back, 5 bases at V and 7 bases at J, with 17 bases in the middle. The CDR3 loop spans 15 amino acids. CDR3 sequence (DNA): TGTGCCAGCTCAGGGTTCACCATCGGGAGTGAAAAACTGTTTTTT. The encoded protein is CASSGFTIGSEKLFF.

The chain recombines TRBV2 with TRBJ1-4, with D unclear. The CDR3 has 14 amino acids. The germline gives CDR1 SNHLY, CDR2 FYNNEI. With 5 bases removed from V and 7 bases from J, the gap between germline ends came to 14 bases. CDR3: CASSPERRSEKLFF. The CDR3 DNA follows: TGTGCCAGCAGTCCCGAGAGGCGGAGTGAAAAACTGTTTTTT. Filled out from reference TRBV2 and TRBJ1-4, the complete variable domain reads EPEVTQTPSHQVTQMGQEVILRCVPISNHLYFYWYRQILGQKVEFLVSFYNNEISEKSEIFDDQFSVERPDGSNFTLKIRSTKLEDSAMYFCASSPERRSEKLFFGSGTQLSVL.

The rearrangement joins TRBV19 to TRBJ2-3, with 11 bases lining up with TRBD1. CDR3 length equals 14 residues. CDR1 LNHDA and CDR2 SQIVND come from the germline V gene (reference sequence). Trimming at V came to 6 bases and at J to 5 bases, leaving 4 bases not matched to a gene. The chain's CDR3 is CASRDRGRVDTQYF. The DNA for the CDR3 is TGTGCCAGTAGGGACAGGGGGCGCGTAGATACGCAGTATTTT.

J is TRBJ1-1 and V is TRBV2; D may be TRBD1 (5 bases). V lost 8 bases, J lost 0 bases, and 10 bases lay in between. CDR3 length: 13 amino acids. The V gene's germline CDR1 is SNHLY and CDR2 FYNNEI. This CDR3 reads CASWLQVNTEAFF. The DNA of the CDR3 is TGTGCCAGCTGGTTACAGGTGAACACTGAAGCTTTCTTT.

The chain couples TRBV10-3 to TRBJ2-3; 8 nucleotides line up with TRBD1. V shed 5 bases and J 6 bases; nucleotides not matched to a gene: 7. Germline CDR1 reads ENHRY; CDR2 reads SYGVKD. The CDR3 contains 14 residues. In DNA, the CDR3 is TGTGCCATCAGTCAGGGGGCGACCCTCGATACGCAGTATTTT. As protein: CAISQGATLDTQYF.

The genes are TRBV5-1 and TRBJ2-2; D is unresolved. The CDR3 extends over 15 amino acids. V lost 0 bases to trimming and J lost 0 bases, with 6 bases between them. Germline loops: CDR1 SGHRS, CDR2 YFSETQ. The DNA of the CDR3 is TGCGCCAGCAGCTTGGACACCCCGAACACCGGGGAGCTGTTTTTT. Translation gives CASSLDTPNTGELFF.

The chain has TRBV5-1 and TRBJ2-7; 11 bases line up with TRBD2. The CDR3 totals 17 residues. The germline V gene encodes CDR1 SGHRS and CDR2 YFSETQ. Trimming took 1 base from V and 6 from J; bases not matched to a gene: 12. Written as DNA, the CDR3 is TGCGCCAGCAGCTTGTTGGTAGCCGGGCTAGCGGGGGGCGAGCAGTACTTC. Protein: CASSLLVAGLAGGEQYF.

This clone was picked up many times. The V and J genes are TRBV19 and TRBJ2-1; D possibly corresponds to TRBD2 (5 bases). The CDR3 length is 14 residues. The germline gives CDR1 LNHDA, CDR2 SQIVND (reference sequence). V lost 5 bases to trimming and J lost 9 bases, with 17 bases between them. CDR3 region: CASSPPPGRGEQFF. In DNA form, the CDR3 reads TGTGCCAGTAGTCCCCCCCCAGGACGGGGTGAGCAGTTCTTC. The full variable domain, completed using reference TRBV19 and TRBJ2-1, is DGGITQSPKYLFRKEGQNVTLSCEQNLNHDAMYWYRQDPGQGLRLIYYSQIVNDFQKGDIAEGYSVSREKKESFPLTVTSAQKNPTAFYLCASSPPPGRGEQFFGPGTRLTVL.

This clone was observed a single time. Other nucleotide sequences in the sample specify the same CDR3. This chain joins TRBV9 and TRBJ1-3; D not certain. Trimming left V 6 bases short and J 0 bases short, with 10 bases between. Germline loops: CDR1 SGDLS, CDR2 YYNGEE. The CDR3 is 14 amino acids. The CDR3 loop is CASNGRDSGNTIYF. CDR3 DNA sequence: TGTGCCAGCAATGGACGGGACTCTGGAAACACCATATATTTT.

The chain uses TRBV7-9 and TRBJ1-1; D uncertain. The germline V and J ends were trimmed by 1 base and 1 base, with 10 bases remaining between them. CDR1 is SEHNR and CDR2 is FQNEAQ in the germline V gene (reference sequence). The CDR3 length is 15 residues. CDR3 in DNA: TGTGCCAGCAGCTTAGGGCAGATACCGAACACTGAAGCTTTCTTT. Encoded protein: CASSLGQIPNTEAFF.

V is TRBV19 and J is TRBJ1-6, with TRBD1 matching over 7 bases. V lost 3 bases and J lost 9; bases outside the gene matches: 5. Germline assignment: CDR1 LNHDA and CDR2 SQIVND (reference sequence). The CDR3 covers 14 residues. CDR3 residues: CASSITGVGSPLHF. CDR3 coding DNA: TGTGCCAGTAGTATCACAGGGGTGGGTTCACCCCTCCACTTT.

The CDR3 DNA reads as TGTGCCAGTAGTATAGATCAAGGACAGGGTTTCCCTAACGAGCAGTACTTC. Protein product: CASSIDQGQGFPNEQYF. The chain recombines TRBV19 with TRBJ2-7; 8 bases agree with TRBD1. V trimming: 0 bases; J trimming: 5 bases; junction bases outside the gene matches: 12. Germline V lookup: CDR1 LNHDA, CDR2 SQIVND (reference sequence). The CDR3 has 17 amino acids.

The rearrangement links TRBV2 to TRBJ1-3; D call uncertain. The CDR3 length is 14 residues. Looked up from germline, CDR1 is SNHLY and CDR2 is FYNNEI. V lost 6 bases, J lost 0 bases, and 9 bases lay in between. The CDR3 sequence is CASSGFTSGNTIYF. The CDR3 region has the DNA TGTGCCAGCAGCGGGTTTACCTCTGGAAACACCATATATTTT.